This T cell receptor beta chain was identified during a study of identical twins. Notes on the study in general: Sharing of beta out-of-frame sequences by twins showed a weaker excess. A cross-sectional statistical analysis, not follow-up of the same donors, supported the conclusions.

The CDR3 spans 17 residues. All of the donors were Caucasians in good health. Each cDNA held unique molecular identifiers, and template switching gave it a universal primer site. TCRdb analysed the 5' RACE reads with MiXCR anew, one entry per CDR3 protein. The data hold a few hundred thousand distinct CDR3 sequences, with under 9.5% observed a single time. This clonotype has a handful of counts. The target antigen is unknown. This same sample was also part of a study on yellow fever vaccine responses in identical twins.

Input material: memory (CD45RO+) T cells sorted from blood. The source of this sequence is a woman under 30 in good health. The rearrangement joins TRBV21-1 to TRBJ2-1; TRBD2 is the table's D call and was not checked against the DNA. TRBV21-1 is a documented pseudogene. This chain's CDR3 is CASSNSRTKSSYNEQFF. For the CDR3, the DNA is TGTGCCAGCAGCAACTCCCGGACTAAAAGCTCCTACAATGAGCAGTTCTTC.